This T cell receptor beta chain was observed in a study of cytomegalovirus exposure and HLA in healthy donors. Each of the donors was a healthy bone marrow donor. Primers for the PCR totalled 60 Vbeta and 13 Jbeta. Sequencing used immunoSEQ multiplex PCR; TCRdb keeps in-frame clones, though not all of them. The repertoire holds roughly 260,000 clones, with 80% to 90% as singletons. The TCR comes from a woman aged 40-49 years in good health and CMV-seropositive. Sequences were obtained from PBMCs.

CDR3 amino acids: CASSLTGTGAYEQYF. The CDR3 nucleotides are TGTGCCAGCAGTTTGACCGGGACAGGGGCCTACGAGCAGTACTTC. The V and J genes are TRBV6-5 and TRBJ2-7; TRBD1 agrees at 10 bases. CDR3 size: 15 residues. CDR1 and CDR2 (germline): MNHEY, SVGAGI. The junction had 5 bases not matched to a gene; V was cut back by 4 bases and J by 2 bases.